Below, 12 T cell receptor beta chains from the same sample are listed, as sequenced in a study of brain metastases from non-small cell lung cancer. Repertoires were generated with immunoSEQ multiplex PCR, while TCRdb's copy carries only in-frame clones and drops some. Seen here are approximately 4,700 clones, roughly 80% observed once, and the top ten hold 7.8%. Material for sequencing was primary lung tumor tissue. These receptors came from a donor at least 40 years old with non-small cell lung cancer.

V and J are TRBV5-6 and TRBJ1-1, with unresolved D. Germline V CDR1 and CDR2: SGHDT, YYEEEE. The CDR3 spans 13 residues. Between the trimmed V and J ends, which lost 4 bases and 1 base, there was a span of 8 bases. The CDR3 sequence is CASSQGRNTEAFF. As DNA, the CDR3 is TGTGCCAGCAGCCAAGGGAGGAACACTGAAGCTTTCTTT. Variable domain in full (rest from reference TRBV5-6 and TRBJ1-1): DAGVTQSPTHLIKTRGQQVTLRCSPKSGHDTVSWYQQALGQGPQFIFQYYEEEERQRGNFPDRFSGHQFPNYSSELNVNALLLGDSALYLCASSQGRNTEAFFGQGTRLTVV.

This CDR3 reads CASSRGTGLNQPQHF. CDR3 bases: TGTGCCAGCAGTCGCGGGACAGGGCTTAATCAGCCCCAGCATTTT. The J gene is TRBJ1-5, the V gene TRBV6-5, with 9 bases matching TRBD1. Trimming cost V 5 bases and J 4 bases; bases outside gene matches: 6. Germline-derived CDR1 and CDR2 are MNHEY and SVGAGI. CDR3 length: 15 amino acids.

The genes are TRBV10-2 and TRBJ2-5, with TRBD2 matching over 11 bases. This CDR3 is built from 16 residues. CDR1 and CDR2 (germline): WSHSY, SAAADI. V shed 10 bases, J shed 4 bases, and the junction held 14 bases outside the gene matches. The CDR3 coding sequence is TGCGCCACCAGGGGTCCTAGCGGGGGGCCGGGAGAGACCCAGTACTTC. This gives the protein CATRGPSGGPGETQYF.

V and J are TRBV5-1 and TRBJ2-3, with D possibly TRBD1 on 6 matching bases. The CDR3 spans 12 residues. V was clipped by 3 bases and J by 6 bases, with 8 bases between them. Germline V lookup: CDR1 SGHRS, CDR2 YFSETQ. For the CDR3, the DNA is TGCGCCAGCAGCTCCCAGGGGGATACGCAGTATTTT. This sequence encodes CASSSQGDTQYF.

The chain's CDR3 is CASRDRTSYNEQFF. CDR3 DNA: TGTGCCAGCCGGGACAGAACCTCCTACAATGAGCAGTTCTTC. The rearrangement uses TRBV2 and TRBJ2-1, with 7 bases aligning to TRBD1. V gave up 8 bases and J gave up 0 bases; unmatched junction bases: 4. From germline, CDR1 is SNHLY and CDR2 FYNNEI. CDR3 length: 14 residues.

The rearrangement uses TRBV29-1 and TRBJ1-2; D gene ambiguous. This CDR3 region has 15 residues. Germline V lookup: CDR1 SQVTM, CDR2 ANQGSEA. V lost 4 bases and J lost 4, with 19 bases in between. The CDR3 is CSVVPPTELIYGYTF. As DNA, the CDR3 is TGCAGCGTTGTGCCCCCAACGGAGCTGATCTATGGCTACACCTTC.

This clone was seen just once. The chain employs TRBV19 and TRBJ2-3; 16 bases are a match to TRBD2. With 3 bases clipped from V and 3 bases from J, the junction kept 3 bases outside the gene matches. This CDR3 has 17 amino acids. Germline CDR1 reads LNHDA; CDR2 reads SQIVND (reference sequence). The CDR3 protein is CASSMWGLAGGTDTQYF. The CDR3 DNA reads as TGTGCCAGTAGTATGTGGGGACTAGCGGGGGGGACAGATACGCAGTATTTT.

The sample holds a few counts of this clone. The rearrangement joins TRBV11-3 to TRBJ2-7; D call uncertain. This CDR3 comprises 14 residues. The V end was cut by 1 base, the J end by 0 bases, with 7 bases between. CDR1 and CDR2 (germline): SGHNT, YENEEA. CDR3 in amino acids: CASSLAAGSYEQYV. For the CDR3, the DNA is TGTGCCAGCAGCTTAGCTGCAGGCTCCTACGAGCAGTACGTC.

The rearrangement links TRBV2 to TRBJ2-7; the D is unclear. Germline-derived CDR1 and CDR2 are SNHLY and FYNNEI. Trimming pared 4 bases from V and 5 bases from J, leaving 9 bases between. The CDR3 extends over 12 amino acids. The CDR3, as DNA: TGTGCCAGCAGTGTGGAGACAAACGAGCAGTACGTC. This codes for CASSVETNEQYV.

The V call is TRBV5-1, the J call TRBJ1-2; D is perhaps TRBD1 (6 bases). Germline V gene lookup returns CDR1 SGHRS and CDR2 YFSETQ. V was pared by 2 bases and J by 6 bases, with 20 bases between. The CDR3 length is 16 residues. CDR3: CASSFEAGVLGNGYTF. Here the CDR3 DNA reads TGCGCCAGCAGCTTTGAGGCAGGGGTCCTTGGAAATGGCTACACCTTC.

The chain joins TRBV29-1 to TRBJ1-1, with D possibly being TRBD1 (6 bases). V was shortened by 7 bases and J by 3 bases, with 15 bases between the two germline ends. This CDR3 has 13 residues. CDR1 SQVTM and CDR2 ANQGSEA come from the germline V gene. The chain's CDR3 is CSGTKGGDTEAFF. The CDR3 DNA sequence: TGCAGCGGAACTAAGGGGGGGGACACTGAAGCTTTCTTT.

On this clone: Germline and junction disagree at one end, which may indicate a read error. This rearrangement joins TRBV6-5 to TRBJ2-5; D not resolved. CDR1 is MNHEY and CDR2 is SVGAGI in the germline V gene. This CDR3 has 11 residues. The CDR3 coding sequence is TGTACCAGCAGACTGGAATGGGCCCAGTACTTC. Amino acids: CTSRLEWAQYF.